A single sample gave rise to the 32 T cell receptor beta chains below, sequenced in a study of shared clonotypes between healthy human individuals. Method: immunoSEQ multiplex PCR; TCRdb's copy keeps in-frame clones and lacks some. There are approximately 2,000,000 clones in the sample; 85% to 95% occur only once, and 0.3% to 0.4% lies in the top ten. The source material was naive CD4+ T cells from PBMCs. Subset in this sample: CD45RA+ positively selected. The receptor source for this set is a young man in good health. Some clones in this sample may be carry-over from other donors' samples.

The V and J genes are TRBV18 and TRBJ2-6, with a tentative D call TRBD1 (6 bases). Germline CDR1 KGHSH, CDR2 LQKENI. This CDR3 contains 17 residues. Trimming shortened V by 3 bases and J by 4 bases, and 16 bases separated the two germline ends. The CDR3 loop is CASSPQQGTRGANVLTF. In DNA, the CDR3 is TGTGCCAGCTCACCCCAACAGGGTACGAGGGGGGCCAACGTCCTGACTTTC.

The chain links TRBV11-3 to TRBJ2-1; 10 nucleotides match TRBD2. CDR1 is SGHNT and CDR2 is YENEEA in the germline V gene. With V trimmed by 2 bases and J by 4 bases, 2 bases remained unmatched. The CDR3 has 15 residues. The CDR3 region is CASSLSSGGYNEQFF. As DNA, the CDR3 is TGTGCCAGCAGCTTATCTAGCGGGGGATACAATGAGCAGTTCTTC.

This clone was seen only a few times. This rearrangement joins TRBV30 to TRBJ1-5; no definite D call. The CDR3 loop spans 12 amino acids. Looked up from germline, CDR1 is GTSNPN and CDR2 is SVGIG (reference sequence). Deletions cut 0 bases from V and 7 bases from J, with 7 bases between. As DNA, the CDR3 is TGTGCCTGGAGTGTAAGGCACCAGCCCCAGCATTTT. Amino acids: CAWSVRHQPQHF. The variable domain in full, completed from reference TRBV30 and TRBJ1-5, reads SQTIHQWPATLVQPVGSPLSLECTVEGTSNPNLYWYRQAAGRGLQLLFYSVGIGQISSEVPQNLSASRPQDRQFILSSKKLLLSDSGFYLCAWSVRHQPQHFGDGTRLSIL.

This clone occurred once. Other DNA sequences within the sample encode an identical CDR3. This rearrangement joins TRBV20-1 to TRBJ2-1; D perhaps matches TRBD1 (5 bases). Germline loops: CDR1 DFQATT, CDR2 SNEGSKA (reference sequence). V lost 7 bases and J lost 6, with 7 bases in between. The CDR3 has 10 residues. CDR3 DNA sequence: TGCAGTGTTCAGGGCAATGAGCAGTTCTTC. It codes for CSVQGNEQFF.

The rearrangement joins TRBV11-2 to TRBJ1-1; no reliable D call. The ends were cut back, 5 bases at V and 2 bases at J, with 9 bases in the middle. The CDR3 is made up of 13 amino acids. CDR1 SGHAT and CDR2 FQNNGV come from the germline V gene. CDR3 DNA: TGTGCCAGCAGCCGTGGTCCAAACACTGAAGCTTTCTTT. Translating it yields CASSRGPNTEAFF.

The CDR3 here is CASSFRGTGNEKLFF. The CDR3 coding sequence is TGTGCCAGCAGTTTTAGGGGGACAGGAAATGAAAAACTGTTTTTT. The chain has TRBV27 and TRBJ1-4; 8 bases align to TRBD1. After removal of 3 bases from V and 5 bases from J, the junction contained 5 bases not matched to a gene. The CDR3 spans 15 residues. CDR1 and CDR2 (germline): MNHEY, SMNVEV (reference sequence).

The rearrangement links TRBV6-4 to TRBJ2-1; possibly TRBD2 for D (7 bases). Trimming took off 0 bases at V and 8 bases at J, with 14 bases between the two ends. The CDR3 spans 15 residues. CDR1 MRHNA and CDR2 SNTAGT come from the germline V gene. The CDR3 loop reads CASSDSAHGGHEQFF. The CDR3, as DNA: TGTGCCAGCAGTGACTCGGCCCACGGGGGGCATGAGCAGTTCTTC.

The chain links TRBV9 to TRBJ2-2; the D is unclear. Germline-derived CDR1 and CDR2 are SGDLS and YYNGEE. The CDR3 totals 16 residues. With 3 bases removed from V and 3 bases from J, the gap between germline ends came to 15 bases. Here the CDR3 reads CASSERSKGYTGELFF. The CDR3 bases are TGTGCCAGCAGCGAACGCTCAAAAGGGTACACCGGGGAGCTGTTTTTT.

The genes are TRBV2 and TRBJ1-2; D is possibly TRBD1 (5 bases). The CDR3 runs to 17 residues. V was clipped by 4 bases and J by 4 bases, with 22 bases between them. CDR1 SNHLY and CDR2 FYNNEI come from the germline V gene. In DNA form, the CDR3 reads TGTGCCAGCAGTGTGTTTGCCCCGTCTGGGACGGTCTATGGCTACACCTTC. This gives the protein CASSVFAPSGTVYGYTF.

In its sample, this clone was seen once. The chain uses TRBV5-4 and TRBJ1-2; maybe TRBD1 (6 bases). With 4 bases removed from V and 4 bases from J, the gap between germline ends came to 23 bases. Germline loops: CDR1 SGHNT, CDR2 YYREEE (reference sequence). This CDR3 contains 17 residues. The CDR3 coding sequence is TGTGCCAGCAGCCCGAACATAGGCGGGGGGCTTGGCTATGGCTACACCTTC. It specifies CASSPNIGGGLGYGYTF.

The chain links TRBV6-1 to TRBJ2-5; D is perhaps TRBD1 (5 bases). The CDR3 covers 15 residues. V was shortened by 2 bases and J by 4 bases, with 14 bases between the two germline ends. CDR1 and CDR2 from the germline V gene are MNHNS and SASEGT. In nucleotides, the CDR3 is TGTGCCAGCAGTGAATCCCAGGGATGGCTAGAGACCCAGTACTTC. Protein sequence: CASSESQGWLETQYF.

The CDR3, as DNA: TGTGCCAGCAGCGGACAGGACAGTTTTTATGGCTACACCTTC. As protein: CASSGQDSFYGYTF. The chain links TRBV28 to TRBJ1-2, with 7 bases identical to TRBD1. The CDR3 is 14 amino acids. Germline V gives CDR1 MDHEN, CDR2 SYDVKM. V was clipped by 6 bases and J by 5 bases; unmatched bases: 9.

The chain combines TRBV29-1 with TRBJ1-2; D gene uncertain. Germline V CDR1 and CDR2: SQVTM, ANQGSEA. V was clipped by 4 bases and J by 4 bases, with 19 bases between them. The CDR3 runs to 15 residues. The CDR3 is CSVALSYGLGYGYTF. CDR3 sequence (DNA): TGCAGCGTTGCGTTGTCGTATGGGTTGGGCTATGGCTACACCTTC.

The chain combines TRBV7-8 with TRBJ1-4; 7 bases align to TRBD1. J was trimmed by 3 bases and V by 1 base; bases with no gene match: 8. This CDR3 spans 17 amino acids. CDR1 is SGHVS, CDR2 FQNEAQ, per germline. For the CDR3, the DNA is TGTGCCAGCAGCTTAGAAATGAGGGGGCGGCCTAATGAAAAACTGTTTTTT. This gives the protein CASSLEMRGRPNEKLFF.

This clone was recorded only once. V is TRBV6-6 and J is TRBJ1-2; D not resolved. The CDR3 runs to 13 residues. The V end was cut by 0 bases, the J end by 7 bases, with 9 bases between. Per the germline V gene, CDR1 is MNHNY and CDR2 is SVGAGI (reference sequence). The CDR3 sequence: CASSYSTGGGYTF. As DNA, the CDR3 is TGTGCCAGCAGTTACTCGACCGGCGGTGGCTACACCTTC.

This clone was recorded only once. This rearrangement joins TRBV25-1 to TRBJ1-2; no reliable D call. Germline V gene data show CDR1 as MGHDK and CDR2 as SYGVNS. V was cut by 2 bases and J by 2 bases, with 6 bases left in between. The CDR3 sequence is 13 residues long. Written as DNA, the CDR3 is TGTGCCAGCAGTGAAGCCAGGAACTATGGCTACACCTTC. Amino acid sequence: CASSEARNYGYTF.

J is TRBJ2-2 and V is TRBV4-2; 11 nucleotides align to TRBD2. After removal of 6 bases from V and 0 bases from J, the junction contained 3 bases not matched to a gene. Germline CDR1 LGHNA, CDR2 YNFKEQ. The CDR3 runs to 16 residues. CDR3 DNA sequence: TGTGCCAGCAGATTGGGACTAGCGGCGAACACCGGGGAGCTGTTTTTT. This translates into CASRLGLAANTGELFF.

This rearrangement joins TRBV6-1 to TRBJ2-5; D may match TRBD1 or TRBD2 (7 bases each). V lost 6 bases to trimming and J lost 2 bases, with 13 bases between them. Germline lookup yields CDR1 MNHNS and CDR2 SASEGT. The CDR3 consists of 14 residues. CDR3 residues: CASRYRGGQETQYF. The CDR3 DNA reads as TGTGCCAGCAGGTACAGGGGAGGGCAAGAGACCCAGTACTTC.

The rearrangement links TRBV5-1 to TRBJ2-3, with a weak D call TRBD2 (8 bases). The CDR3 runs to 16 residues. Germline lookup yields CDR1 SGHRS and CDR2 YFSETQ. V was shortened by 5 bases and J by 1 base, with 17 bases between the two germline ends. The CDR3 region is CASRRGADRGTDTQYF. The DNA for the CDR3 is TGCGCCAGCAGGCGGGGGGCAGACAGGGGCACAGATACGCAGTATTTT.

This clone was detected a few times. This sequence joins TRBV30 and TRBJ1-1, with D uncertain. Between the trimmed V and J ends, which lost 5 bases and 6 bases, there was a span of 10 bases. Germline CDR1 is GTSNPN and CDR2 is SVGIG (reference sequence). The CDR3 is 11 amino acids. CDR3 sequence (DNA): TGTGCCTGGTGGCAGATCCCTGAAGCTTTCTTT. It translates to CAWWQIPEAFF.

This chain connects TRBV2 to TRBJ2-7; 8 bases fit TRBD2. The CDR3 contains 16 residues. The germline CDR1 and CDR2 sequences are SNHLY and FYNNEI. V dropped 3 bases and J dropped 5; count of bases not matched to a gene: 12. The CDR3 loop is CASSDRPGGSGNEQYF. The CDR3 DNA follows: TGTGCCAGCAGTGACCGTCCGGGAGGGTCGGGGAACGAGCAGTACTTC.

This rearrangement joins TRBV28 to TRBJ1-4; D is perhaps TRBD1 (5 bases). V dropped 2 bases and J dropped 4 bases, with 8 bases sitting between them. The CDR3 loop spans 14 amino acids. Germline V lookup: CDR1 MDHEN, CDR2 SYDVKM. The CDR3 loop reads CASSLGTDNEKLFF. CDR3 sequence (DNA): TGTGCCAGCAGTTTAGGGACGGATAATGAAAAACTGTTTTTT.

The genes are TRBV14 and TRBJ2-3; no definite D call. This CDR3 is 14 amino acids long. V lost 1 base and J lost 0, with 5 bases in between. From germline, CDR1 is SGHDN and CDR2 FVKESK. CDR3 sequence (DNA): TGTGCCAGCAGCCAAGTCGTTAGCACAGATACGCAGTATTTT. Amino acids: CASSQVVSTDTQYF.

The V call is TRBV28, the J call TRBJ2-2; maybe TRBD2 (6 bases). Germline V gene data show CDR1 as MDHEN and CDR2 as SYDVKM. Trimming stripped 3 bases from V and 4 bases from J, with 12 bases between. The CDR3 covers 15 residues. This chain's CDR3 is CASSLRGRGTGELFF. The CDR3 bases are TGTGCCAGCAGTTTGCGGGGTCGGGGCACCGGGGAGCTGTTTTTT. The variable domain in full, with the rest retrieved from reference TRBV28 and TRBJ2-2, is DVKVTQSSRYLVKRTGEKVFLECVQDMDHENMFWYRQDPGLGLRLIYFSYDVKMKEKGDIPEGYSVSREKKERFSLILESASTNQTSMYLCASSLRGRGTGELFFGEGSRLTVL.

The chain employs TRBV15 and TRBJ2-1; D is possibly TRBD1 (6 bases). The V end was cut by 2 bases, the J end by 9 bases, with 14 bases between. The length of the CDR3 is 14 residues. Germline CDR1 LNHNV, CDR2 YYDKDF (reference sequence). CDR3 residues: CATSRNKGRGEQFF. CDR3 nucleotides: TGTGCCACCAGCAGAAACAAGGGCAGGGGTGAGCAGTTCTTC. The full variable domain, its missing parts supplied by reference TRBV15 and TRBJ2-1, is DAMVIQNPRYQVTQFGKPVTLSCSQTLNHNVMYWYQQKSSQAPKLLFHYYDKDFNNEADTPDNFQSRRPNTSFCFLDIRSPGLGDTAMYLCATSRNKGRGEQFFGPGTRLTVL.

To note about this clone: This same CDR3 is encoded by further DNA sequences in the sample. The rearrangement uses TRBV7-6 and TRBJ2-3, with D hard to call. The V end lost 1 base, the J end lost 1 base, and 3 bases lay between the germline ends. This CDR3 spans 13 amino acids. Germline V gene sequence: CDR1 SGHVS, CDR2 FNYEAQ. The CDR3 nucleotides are TGTGCCAGCAGCTTAGTCGGCACAGATACGCAGTATTTT. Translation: CASSLVGTDTQYF.

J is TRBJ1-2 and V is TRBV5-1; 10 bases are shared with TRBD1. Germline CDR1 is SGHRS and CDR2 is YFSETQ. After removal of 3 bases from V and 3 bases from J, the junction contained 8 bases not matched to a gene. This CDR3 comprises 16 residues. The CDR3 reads CASSSESTGGDYGYTF. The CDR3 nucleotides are TGCGCCAGCAGCTCCGAATCGACAGGGGGCGACTATGGCTACACCTTC.

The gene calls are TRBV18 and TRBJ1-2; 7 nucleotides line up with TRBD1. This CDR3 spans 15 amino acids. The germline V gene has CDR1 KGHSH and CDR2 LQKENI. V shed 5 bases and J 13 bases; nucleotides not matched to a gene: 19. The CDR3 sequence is CASSTNPTGTAVSTF. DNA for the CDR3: TGTGCCAGCTCAACTAATCCGACCGGGACAGCTGTCTCCACCTTC.

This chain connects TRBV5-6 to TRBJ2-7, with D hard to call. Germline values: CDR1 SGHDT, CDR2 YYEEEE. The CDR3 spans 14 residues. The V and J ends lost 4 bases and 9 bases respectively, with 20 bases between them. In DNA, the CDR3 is TGTGCCAGCAGCACCGTCGGGCAAGTGGGCGGGCAGTACTTC. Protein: CASSTVGQVGGQYF.

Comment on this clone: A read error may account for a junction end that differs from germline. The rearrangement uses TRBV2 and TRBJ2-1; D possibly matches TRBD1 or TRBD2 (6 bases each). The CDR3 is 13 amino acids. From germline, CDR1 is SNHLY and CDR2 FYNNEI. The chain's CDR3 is CASSEAEGGALVF. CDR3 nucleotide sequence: TGTGCCAGCAGTGAAGCGGAGGGGGGAGCCCTAGTCTTC.

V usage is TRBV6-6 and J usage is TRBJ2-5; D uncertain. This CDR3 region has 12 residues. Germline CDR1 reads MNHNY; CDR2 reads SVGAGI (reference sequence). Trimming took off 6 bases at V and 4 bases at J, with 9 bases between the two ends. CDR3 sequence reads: CASRRNPETQYF. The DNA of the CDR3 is TGTGCCAGCAGAAGGAACCCAGAGACCCAGTACTTC.

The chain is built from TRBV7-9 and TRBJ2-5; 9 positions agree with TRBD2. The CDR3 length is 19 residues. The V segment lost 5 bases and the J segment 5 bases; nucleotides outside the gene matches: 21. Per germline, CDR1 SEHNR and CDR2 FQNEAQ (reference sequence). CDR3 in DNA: TGTGCCAGCAGCACCCACCAGATTAGCGGGAGAGGAGGTTGGGAGACCCAGTACTTC. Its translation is CASSTHQISGRGGWETQYF.